The source of this TCR beta chain is a study of blood T cell repertoires in COVID-19. About the research overall: The study drew acute and convalescent COVID-19 samples from the United States, Italy and Spain.

V gave up 3 bases and J gave up 0 bases; unmatched junction bases: 5. Germline V gene lookup returns CDR1 SGHNT and CDR2 YYREEE (reference sequence). The CDR3 length is 18 residues. The authors' processing: Researchers report that nucleated cell counts were estimated from reference gene primer amplification. Clones were sequenced by immunoSEQ multiplex PCR, and TCRdb holds only the in-frame ones, with some missing. From that table come the V and J calls and clone size; the DNA was used to work out D and trimming. The data contain under 250,000 clones, 82% of them singletons. The chain links TRBV5-4 to TRBJ2-3; TRBD2 matches at 15 bases. Sequenced sample: peripheral blood. The source is a woman aged 70-85 years with acute or convalescent COVID-19. The CDR3: CASSSGTSGGLSTDTQYF. For the CDR3, the DNA is TGTGCCAGCAGCTCCGGGACTAGCGGGGGGCTTAGCACAGATACGCAGTATTTT.